The sample holds one count of the clone carrying this T cell receptor (beta chain). The Seattle patients joined while their infection was active and were tracked longitudinally afterward. Study processing details: Estimation of nucleated cell counts relied on the amplification of reference gene primers. The table came from immunoSEQ multiplex PCR; TCRdb's copy has only in-frame clones and leaves some out. That table gives V, J and clone size, and the DNA gave D and trimming. The sample holds fewer than 45,000 clones, 80% to 85% seen once. This entry is derived from a study of blood T cell repertoires in COVID-19. Background on the study: Samples taken during acute and convalescent COVID-19 were collected in the United States, Italy and Spain. T cells, B-cell-depleted T cells, or PBMCs supplied cDNA or gDNA.

V lost 3 bases, J lost 2 bases, and 8 bases lay in between. Looked up from germline, CDR1 is SGHTA and CDR2 is FQGNSA. There are 13 residues in the CDR3. Sequencing was carried out using peripheral blood. V usage is TRBV7-2 and J usage is TRBJ2-7, with D perhaps matching TRBD1 (5 bases). The clonotype originates from a man in his 60s with COVID-19, enrolled during active disease. As DNA, the CDR3 is TGTGCCAGCAGCTTCCCACAGGCCTACGAGCAGTACTTC. This codes for CASSFPQAYEQYF.